The 13 T cell receptor beta chains below come from one sample, sequenced in a study of shared clonotypes between healthy human individuals. Assay used: immunoSEQ multiplex PCR; TCRdb lists only in-frame clones, some missing. The sample records 850,000 to 1,200,000 clones, more than 65% being singletons. Sequenced: memory CD4+ T cells sorted from blood. Subset denoted: CD45RA-negative fraction. These TCRs come from a man younger than 35 in good health.

For this clone: This could be a read error, since a much larger clone is one nucleotide away. This chain joins TRBV2 and TRBJ2-2; 8 bases are shared with TRBD1. The length of the CDR3 is 15 residues. Trimming removed 6 bases from V and 1 base from J; junction bases left unmatched: 4. CDR1 is SNHLY and CDR2 is FYNNEI in the germline V gene. CDR3 protein: CASRTGTGNTGELFF. CDR3 coding DNA: TGTGCCAGCAGGACCGGGACAGGGAACACCGGGGAGCTGTTTTTT.

The chain recombines TRBV2 with TRBJ1-4; a possible D gene is TRBD1 (5 bases). Germline V gene lookup returns CDR1 SNHLY and CDR2 FYNNEI. V was trimmed by 1 base and J by 10 bases, leaving 13 bases between them. The CDR3 is 14 residues long. The CDR3 region is CASSEGFTGLKLFF. The CDR3 DNA is TGTGCCAGCAGTGAAGGTTTTACAGGCCTAAAACTGTTTTTT.

This clone has a count of ten or more. The same CDR3 arises from other DNA sequences in this sample as well. This chain links TRBV5-1 with TRBJ2-7; 8 bases line up with TRBD2. J lost 1 base, V lost 2 bases, and 2 bases had no gene match. The CDR3 sequence is 14 residues long. The V gene's germline CDR1 is SGHRS and CDR2 YFSETQ. The CDR3 protein is CASSLTSGSYEQYF. The CDR3 DNA is TGCGCCAGCAGCTTAACTAGCGGATCCTACGAGCAGTACTTC.

The chain links TRBV7-2 to TRBJ1-5; D gene unclear. Germline-derived CDR1 and CDR2 are SGHTA and FQGNSA. Trimming took off 3 bases at V and 6 bases at J, with 9 bases between the two ends. The CDR3 totals 13 residues. Here the CDR3 reads CASSLDGRQPQHF. The CDR3, as DNA: TGTGCCAGCAGCTTGGACGGGCGTCAGCCCCAGCATTTT.

This chain connects TRBV19 to TRBJ1-1; no definite D call. In germline, CDR1 is LNHDA, CDR2 SQIVND (reference sequence). Trimming stripped 3 bases from V and 8 bases from J, with 7 bases between. The CDR3 spans 11 residues. The CDR3 region has the DNA TGTGCCAGTAGTATGAGTGCCGAAGCTTTCTTT. Residues: CASSMSAEAFF. Full variable domain (rest looked up from reference TRBV19 and TRBJ1-1): DGGITQSPKYLFRKEGQNVTLSCEQNLNHDAMYWYRQDPGQGLRLIYYSQIVNDFQKGDIAEGYSVSREKKESFPLTVTSAQKNPTAFYLCASSMSAEAFFGQGTRLTVV.

DNA for the CDR3: TGTGCCTGGAAACGGGCAGGGGGCTGGATGAACACTGAAGCTTTCTTT. Translation: CAWKRAGGWMNTEAFF. The rearrangement joins TRBV30 to TRBJ1-1, with TRBD1 matching 8 bases. The ends lost 4 bases at V and 0 bases at J; junction bases unmatched: 10. This CDR3 comprises 16 residues. The germline gives CDR1 GTSNPN, CDR2 SVGIG (reference sequence).

The rearrangement joins TRBV5-1 to TRBJ1-2, with D maybe TRBD1 (6 bases). Trimming removed 5 bases at V and 4 bases at J, with 15 bases between. The CDR3 contains 14 residues. Germline values: CDR1 SGHRS, CDR2 YFSETQ. As DNA, the CDR3 is TGCGCCAGCAGATTGACAGGTCAGGCCTATGGCTACACCTTC. This codes for CASRLTGQAYGYTF.

The chain links TRBV30 to TRBJ2-7; 8 bases line up with TRBD2. This CDR3 is 15 amino acids long. The V segment lost 4 bases and the J segment 5 bases; nucleotides outside the gene matches: 13. The germline gives CDR1 GTSNPN, CDR2 SVGIG (reference sequence). The CDR3 nucleotides read TGTGCCTGGAACACTCCGGGACTAGGGAACCACGAGCAGTACTTC. As protein: CAWNTPGLGNHEQYF.

This clone was seen only once. The chain combines TRBV29-1 with TRBJ2-3; 10 nucleotides match TRBD2. The CDR3 is made up of 15 amino acids. The germline CDR1 and CDR2 sequences are SQVTM and ANQGSEA. The V segment lost 5 bases and the J segment 5 bases; nucleotides outside the gene matches: 10. DNA of the CDR3: TGCAGCGTTTTGAGGAGCGGGGGGGGCCGAGATACGCAGTATTTT. The encoded protein is CSVLRSGGGRDTQYF.

This clone is classed as medium-sized (0.01 to 0.1%). In the same sample, other DNA sequences code for this CDR3. The chain carries TRBV7-2 and TRBJ1-1, with D hard to call. Germline V lookup: CDR1 SGHTA, CDR2 FQGNSA. Trimming cost V 1 base and J 7 bases, with 7 bases left between them. The CDR3 totals 12 residues. DNA of the CDR3: TGTGCCAGCAGCTTAGATGGCGGTGAAGCTTTCTTT. As protein: CASSLDGGEAFF.

The CDR3 bases are TGTGCCAGCAGCTCGTCCTTGGGGGGGGCGGGTAATTCACCCCTCCACTTT. Translated: CASSSSLGGAGNSPLHF. V is TRBV7-9 and J is TRBJ1-6; D might be TRBD1 (6 bases). This CDR3 has 17 amino acids. V was pared by 4 bases and J by 6 bases, with 19 bases between. Per the germline V gene, CDR1 is SEHNR and CDR2 is FQNEAQ (reference sequence).

The V and J genes are TRBV4-1 and TRBJ2-7, with 8 bases lining up with TRBD2. The CDR3 contains 14 residues. Germline CDR1 and CDR2: MGHRA and YSYEKL. The ends lost 4 bases at V and 7 bases at J; junction bases unmatched: 9. The CDR3 coding sequence is TGCGCCAGCAGCCCCAAGGCGGGGGGCCGAGAGCAGTACTTC. Amino acid sequence: CASSPKAGGREQYF.

The chain joins TRBV5-1 to TRBJ1-2; maybe TRBD1 (5 bases). Between the trimmed V and J ends, which lost 4 bases and 5 bases, there was a span of 15 bases. Germline V CDR1 and CDR2: SGHRS, YFSETQ. The CDR3 runs 14 residues. The CDR3 DNA follows: TGCGCCAGCAGCCGAACTGGGACGGATTATGGCTACACCTTC. This codes for CASSRTGTDYGYTF.